This is a list of T cell receptor beta chains from one sample in a study of T cell responses to AZD1222 COVID-19 vaccine. TCRdb's copy holds only in-frame clones and misses some; the assay was immunoSEQ multiplex PCR. The sample has about 55,000 clones; about 88% are singletons. The sequences come from peripheral blood, collected on day 0 of AZD1222 vaccination. The receptors were sampled from an adult in good health. Both conserved end residues are part of each CDR3. A D gene is named only where the DNA matches it firmly. Rows may omit the clone size; those that give it use once, few, many or a size class.

d_call | clone_size | j_call | v_call | cdr3_length | cdr3_nt | cdr3_aa
- | - | TRBJ2-5 | TRBV30 | 15 | TGTGCCCGCCAGGGGGTGCGGGGGGACCAAGAGACCCAGTACTTC | CARQGVRGDQETQYF
TRBD2 | - | TRBJ2-5 | TRBV2 | 17 | TGTGCCAGCAGTGAAGGGCGGTCTAGCGGGGCCCAAGAGACCCAGTACTTC | CASSEGRSSGAQETQYF
TRBD1 | - | TRBJ2-1 | TRBV5-1 | 17 | TGCGCCAGCAGCACAACAGGGGGCAGGGTCTCCTACAATGAGCAGTTCTTC | CASSTTGGRVSYNEQFF
- | - | TRBJ2-1 | TRBV9 | 14 | TGTGCCAGCACCAAGGCGGTAGCCGTTAATGAGCAGTTCTTC | CASTKAVAVNEQFF
- | - | TRBJ2-7 | TRBV9 | 12 | TGTGCCAGCAGCCCCGACATCTACGAGCAGTACTTC | CASSPDIYEQYF
TRBD2 | - | TRBJ2-1 | TRBV5-1 | 14 | TGCGCCACCTCGGGACTAGAAAGGAACAATGAGCAGTTCTTC | CATSGLERNNEQFF
- | few | TRBJ1-1 | TRBV12-5 | 14 | TGTGCTAGTGGTTTGGAGGGACGCGGGGCGGAAGCTTTCTTT | CASGLEGRGAEAFF
TRBD1 | - | TRBJ1-4 | TRBV6-5 | 15 | TGTGCCAGCAGCGCCGACAGGGCTTATAATGAAAAACTGTTTTTT | CASSADRAYNEKLFF
- | - | TRBJ1-4 | TRBV5-1 | 16 | TGCGCCAGCAGCCGAAGAGAGGGGGCAACTAATGAAAAACTGTTTTTT | CASSRREGATNEKLFF
- | - | TRBJ2-3 | TRBV5-1 | 12 | TGCGCCAGCAGCGGTGGCACAGATACGCAGTATTTT | CASSGGTDTQYF
- | - | TRBJ2-7 | TRBV7-8 | 15 | TGTGCCAGCAGCTTGCGCGCAGGGTTTGACTACGAGCAGTACTTC | CASSLRAGFDYEQYF
- | - | TRBJ1-1 | TRBV11-3 | 14 | TGTGCCAGCAGCCAAGGCGGAGGAGACAGTGAAGCTTTCTTT | CASSQGGGDSEAFF
- | - | TRBJ1-5 | TRBV3-1/TRBV3-2 | 14 | TGTGCTAGCAGCCCACAGTATAGCAATCAGCCCCAGCATTTT | CASSPQYSNQPQHF
- | - | TRBJ2-7 | TRBV27 | 15 | TGTGCCAGCAGTTCCCGTGCTAGGGGTCGGTACGAGCAGTACTTC | CASSSRARGRYEQYF
- | - | TRBJ1-6 | TRBV30 | 12 | TGTGCCTGGAGGGCGGGTAATTCACCCCTCCACTTT | CAWRAGNSPLHF
- | - | TRBJ1-6 | TRBV9 | 13 | TGTGCCAGCAGCGTTGGCGAGGAAGGGTCCCTCCACTTT | CASSVGEEGSLHF
TRBD1 | - | TRBJ2-2 | TRBV19 | 18 | TGTGCCAGTAGTATTCGAGAGGGGGCTTTCAGTTCGGCCGGGGAGCTGTTTTTT | CASSIREGAFSSAGELFF
- | - | TRBJ2-1 | TRBV20-1 | 10 | TGCAGTCCCCTGGGGGATGAGCAGTTCTTC | CSPLGDEQFF
- | - | TRBJ1-1 | TRBV28 | 13 | TGTGCCAGCACCCACTTATGGACAGCTGAAGCTTTCTTT | CASTHLWTAEAFF
- | - | TRBJ1-2 | TRBV27 | 16 | TGTGCCAGCAGTTTATCCCAGGGCGCGGCACTATTTGGCTACACCTTC | CASSLSQGAALFGYTF
TRBD1 | - | TRBJ1-1 | TRBV7-7 | 13 | TGTGCCAGCAGCCTGACAGGGAGCACTGAAGCTTTCTTT | CASSLTGSTEAFF